This T cell receptor beta chain is from a study of blood T cell repertoires in COVID-19. About the research overall: Some COVID-19 samples were acute and others convalescent; all came from the United States, Italy and Spain. Sources were T cells, B-cell-depleted T cells, or PBMCs; the material itself was cDNA or gDNA.

The V segment lost 5 bases and the J segment 0 bases; nucleotides outside the gene matches: 8. CDR1 SGHVS and CDR2 FQNEAQ come from the germline V gene. The CDR3 sequence is 16 residues long. In the authors' workflow: Cell counts per sample came from amplifying reference gene primers. Profiled with immunoSEQ multiplex PCR; TCRdb holds only in-frame clones, not every one. V and J calls and clone size are as listed in that table; D and trimming were resolved from the DNA. The table has about 160,000 clones, just under 85% seen once. This clone was counted only a few times. The J gene is TRBJ2-7, the V gene TRBV7-8; 9 positions match TRBD2. The TCR comes from a woman older than 75 with acute or convalescent COVID-19. Sequenced material: peripheral blood. CDR3 sequence (DNA): TGTGCCAGCAGCCGACTGACTAGCGGAGCCTCCTACGAGCAGTACTTC. It codes for CASSRLTSGASYEQYF.